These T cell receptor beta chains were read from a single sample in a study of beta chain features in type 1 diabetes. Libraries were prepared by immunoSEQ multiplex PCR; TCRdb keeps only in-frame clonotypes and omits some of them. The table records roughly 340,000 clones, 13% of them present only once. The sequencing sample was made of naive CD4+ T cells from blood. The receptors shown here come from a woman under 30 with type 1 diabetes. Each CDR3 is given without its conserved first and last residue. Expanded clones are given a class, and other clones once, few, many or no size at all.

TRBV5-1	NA	ASRLAGDPNEQF
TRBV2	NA	AAGHNSYSYEQY
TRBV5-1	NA	ASSLALRNGELF
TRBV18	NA	ASSPWTGGSNTEAF
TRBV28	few	ASGSGATDTQY
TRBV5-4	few	ASSHRGMESAWAYEQY
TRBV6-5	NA	ASSYSRVAVNTEAF
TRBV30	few	AWTAGVSYEQY
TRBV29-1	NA	SVVVRGLGGNTIY
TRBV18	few	ASSPSLGAGGRPEQY
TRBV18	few	ASSLRPVRGSKANYGYT
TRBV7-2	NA	ASSLLGTSGYNEQF
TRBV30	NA	AWTRQPENTEAF
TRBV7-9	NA	ASSLDSPSEQF
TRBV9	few	ASSVVAGVTDTQY
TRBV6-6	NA	ASSYSQNTIY
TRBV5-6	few	ASSLAQGWRETQY
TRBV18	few	ASSPEELANTGELF
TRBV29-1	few	SVEGTANYGYT
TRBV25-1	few	ASSEEAGSGGYT
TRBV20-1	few	SARGTLGLY
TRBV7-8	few	ASSGWWAGEMDGYT
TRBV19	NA	ASSIPGTSAYNEQF
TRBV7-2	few	ASSLVRQGTGNEQF
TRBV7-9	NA	ASSPSLHSYGYT
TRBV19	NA	ASSPPSGTTYNEQF
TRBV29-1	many	SVDGDSGANVLT
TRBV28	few	ASTSSSPEQY
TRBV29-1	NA	SVDRANTGELF
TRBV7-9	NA	ASSAGGEQF
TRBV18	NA	ASSPRTSGRPYEQY
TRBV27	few	ASRISKGLNTGELF
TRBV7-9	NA	ASKSTGAVSGNTIY
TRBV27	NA	ASSTTSGTPPETQY
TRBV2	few	ASSLTGKREKLF
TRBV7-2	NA	ASSLTGTYEQY
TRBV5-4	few	ASSAGGAGELF
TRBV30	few	AWRIQGAQIGGYT
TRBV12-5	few	ASGLVLPQNTGELF
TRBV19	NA	ASTGQGKGYEQF
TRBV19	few	ASSPPGQGGYT
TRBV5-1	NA	ASRTGTSGYT
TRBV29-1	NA	SVAEGAYGYT
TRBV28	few	ASSLAAGKSNQPQH
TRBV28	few	ASRDGQGAAGTEAF
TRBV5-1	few	ASSRRLAGAGANVLT
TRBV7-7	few	ASSFDRGTQY
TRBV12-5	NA	ASGLGTSGTDTQY
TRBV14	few	ASKRSGTNTGELF
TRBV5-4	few	ASSRRDTLTGELF
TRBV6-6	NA	ASSYPGMNTEAF
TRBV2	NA	ASSEAPRSTDTQY